This T cell receptor (beta chain) emerged from a study of shared clonotypes between healthy human individuals. Study context: Three men and a couple of women, aged 18 to 49, were donors. Points from the study as a whole: Sharing across four donors was highest in naive CD4 (approximately 5%) and lowest in memory CD8 (approximately 0.4%).

All donors qualified as healthy HIV-negative adults and had experienced no recent acute infections or vaccinations. Trimming at V came to 7 bases and at J to 7 bases, leaving 7 bases not matched to a gene. The V gene's germline CDR1 is SGHRS and CDR2 YFSETQ. There are 14 residues in the CDR3. In the original analysis: Without quality scores, immunoSEQ junctional reads could not be filtered like full-length reads. Repertoires were generated with immunoSEQ multiplex PCR, while TCRdb's copy carries only in-frame clones and drops some. From that table come the V and J calls and clone size; the DNA was used to work out D and trimming. The data contain roughly 330,000 clones, around 74% of them seen just once; the ten biggest clones take up 10%. About this clone: Its antigen is not known.

The J gene is TRBJ2-2, the V gene TRBV5-1, with 10 bases matching TRBD2. Sequences were obtained from memory CD4+ T cells sorted from blood. Subset specified: CD45RA-negative fraction. This sequence was found in a man aged 30 to 45 in good health. The CDR3 region is CASGAGGPVGELFF. The CDR3 bases are TGCGCCAGCGGAGCGGGAGGGCCTGTCGGGGAGCTGTTTTTT.